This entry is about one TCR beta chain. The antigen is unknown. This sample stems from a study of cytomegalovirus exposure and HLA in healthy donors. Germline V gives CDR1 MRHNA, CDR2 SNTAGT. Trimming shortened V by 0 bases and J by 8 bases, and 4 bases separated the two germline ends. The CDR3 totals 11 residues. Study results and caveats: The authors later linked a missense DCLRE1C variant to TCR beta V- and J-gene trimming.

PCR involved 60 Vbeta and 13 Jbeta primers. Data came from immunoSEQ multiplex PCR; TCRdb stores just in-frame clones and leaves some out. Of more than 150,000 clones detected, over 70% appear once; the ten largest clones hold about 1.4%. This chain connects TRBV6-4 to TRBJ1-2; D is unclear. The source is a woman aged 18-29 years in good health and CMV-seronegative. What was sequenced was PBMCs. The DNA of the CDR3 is TGTGCCAGCAGTGACTCGCGGGGCTACACCTTC. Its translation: CASSDSRGYTF.